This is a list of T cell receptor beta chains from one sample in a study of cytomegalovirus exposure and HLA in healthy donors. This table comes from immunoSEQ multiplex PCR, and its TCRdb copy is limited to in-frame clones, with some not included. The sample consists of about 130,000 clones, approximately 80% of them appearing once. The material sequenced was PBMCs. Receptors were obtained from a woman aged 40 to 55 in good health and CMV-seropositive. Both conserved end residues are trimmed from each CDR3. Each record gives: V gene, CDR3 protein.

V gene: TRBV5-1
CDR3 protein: ASSWGLMNTGELF

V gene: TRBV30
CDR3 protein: AWSVGNRAGYEQY

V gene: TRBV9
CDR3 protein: ASSVAVSTDTQY

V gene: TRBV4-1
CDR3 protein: ASSQETLPGNTIY

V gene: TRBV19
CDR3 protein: ASSIGQGNQPQH

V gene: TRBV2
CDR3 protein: ASSGITNSNQPQH

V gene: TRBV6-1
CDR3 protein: ASRSAGELF

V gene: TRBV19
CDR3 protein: ASSIRENQPQH

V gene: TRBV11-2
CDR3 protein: ASSLDGRRLSGQF

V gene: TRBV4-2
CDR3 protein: ASSPGKQGADTQY

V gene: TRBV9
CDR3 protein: ASSPISGTGFNEQF

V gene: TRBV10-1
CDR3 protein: ASSVGRAGGPYEQY

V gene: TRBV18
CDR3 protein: ASSRDRASNQPQH

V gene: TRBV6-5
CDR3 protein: ASATGGAQPQH

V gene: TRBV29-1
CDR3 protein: SVEAVQAGRPFGAKNIQY

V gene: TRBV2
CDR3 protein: ASSRDSNTEAF

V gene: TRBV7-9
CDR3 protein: ASSARLGAQQY

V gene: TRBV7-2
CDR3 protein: ASSLNGMDYEQY

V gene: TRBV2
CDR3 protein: ASSFGLAGATDTQY

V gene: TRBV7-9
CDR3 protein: SSSFEGGDRGKNGYT

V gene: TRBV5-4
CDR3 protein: ASSRGSSGNTIY

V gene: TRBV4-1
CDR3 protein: ASSQGGGLAGAYNEQF

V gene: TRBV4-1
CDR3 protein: ASSQGQGANYGYT

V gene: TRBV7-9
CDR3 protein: ASSLGSGSHEQY

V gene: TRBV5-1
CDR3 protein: ASSLGLGGIYEQY

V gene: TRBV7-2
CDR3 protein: ASSPYSSNQPQH

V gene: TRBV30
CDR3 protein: AWSPTSRETQY

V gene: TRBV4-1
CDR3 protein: ASSQLAGGPNEQY

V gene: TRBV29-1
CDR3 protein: SVDWLTGETQY

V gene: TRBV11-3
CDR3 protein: ASSTMGGNEQY

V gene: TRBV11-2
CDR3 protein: ASSFIGGGSYNEQF

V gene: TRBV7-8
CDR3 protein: ASSPSNSPLH

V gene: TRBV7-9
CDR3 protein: ASSLAGNYGYT